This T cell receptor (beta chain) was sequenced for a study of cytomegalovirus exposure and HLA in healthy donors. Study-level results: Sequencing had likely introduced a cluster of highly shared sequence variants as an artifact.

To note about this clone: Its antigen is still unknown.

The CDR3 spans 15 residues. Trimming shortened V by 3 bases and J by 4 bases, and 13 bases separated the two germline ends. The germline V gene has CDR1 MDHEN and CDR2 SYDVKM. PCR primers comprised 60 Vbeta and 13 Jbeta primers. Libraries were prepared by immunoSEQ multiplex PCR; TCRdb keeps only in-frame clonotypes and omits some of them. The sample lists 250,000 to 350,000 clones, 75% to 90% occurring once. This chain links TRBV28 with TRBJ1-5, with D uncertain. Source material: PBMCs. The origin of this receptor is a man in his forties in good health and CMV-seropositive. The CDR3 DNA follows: TGTGCCAGCAGTTTGGTTGGACTCGGAAATCAGCCCCAGCATTTT. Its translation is CASSLVGLGNQPQHF.